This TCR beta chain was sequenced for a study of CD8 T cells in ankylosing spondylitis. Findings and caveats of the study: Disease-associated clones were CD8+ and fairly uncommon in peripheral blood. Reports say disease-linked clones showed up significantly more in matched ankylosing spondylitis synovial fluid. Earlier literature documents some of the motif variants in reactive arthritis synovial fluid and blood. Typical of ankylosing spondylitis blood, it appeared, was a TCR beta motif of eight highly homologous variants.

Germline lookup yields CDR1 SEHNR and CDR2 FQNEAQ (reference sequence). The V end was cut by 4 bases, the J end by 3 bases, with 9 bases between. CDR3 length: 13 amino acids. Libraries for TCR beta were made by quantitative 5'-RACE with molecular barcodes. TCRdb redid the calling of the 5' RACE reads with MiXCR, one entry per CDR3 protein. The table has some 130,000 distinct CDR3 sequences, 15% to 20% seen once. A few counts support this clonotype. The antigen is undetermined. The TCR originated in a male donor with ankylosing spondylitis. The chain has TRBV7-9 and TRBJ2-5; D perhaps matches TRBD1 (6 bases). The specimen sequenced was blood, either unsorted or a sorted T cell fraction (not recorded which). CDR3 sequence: CASSSNREETQYF. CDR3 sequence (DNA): TGTGCCAGCAGCTCGAACAGGGAAGAGACCCAGTACTTC.